The rows below give T cell receptor beta chains drawn from one sample of a study of identical twins. TCRdb fed the 5' RACE reads into MiXCR, producing one record per CDR3 protein. The sample records approximately 350,000 distinct CDR3 sequences, approximately 13% being singletons. The same sample was also used in a study of yellow fever vaccine responses in identical twins.

Specimen: CD8+ T cells sorted from blood. The source is a woman younger than 30 in good health. Both conserved end residues are part of each CDR3. The order of the fields is clone size, V gene, D gene, J gene, CDR3 DNA, CDR3 protein. The D gene is left open where the match is weak. Part of the rows lack a size; the others show once, few, many or a class for expanded clones.

many	TRBV2	-	TRBJ2-1	TGTGCCAGCAGTGGCCCGAGACTAACCTCCTACAATGAGCAGTTCTTC	CASSGPRLTSYNEQFF
few	TRBV7-9	-	TRBJ1-1	TGTGCCAGCAGCACCCGACACCAGAACACTGAAGCTTTCTTT	CASSTRHQNTEAFF
many	TRBV24-1	TRBD2	TRBJ2-1	TGTGCCACCAGTGTTCGCGGGAGGGCCGGGTACAATGAGCAGTTCTTC	CATSVRGRAGYNEQFF
-	TRBV11-2	-	TRBJ2-1	TGTGCCAGCAGCTCCAAGGCGGAGATCAATGAGCAGTTCTTC	CASSSKAEINEQFF
few	TRBV2	-	TRBJ2-6	TGTGCCAGCAGTCCAAGGCCCTACAGTACCCCTGGGGCCAACGTCCTGACTTTC	CASSPRPYSTPGANVLTF
-	TRBV29-1	-	TRBJ1-1	TGCAGCGTTGTGGAGAACACTGAAGCTTTCTTT	CSVVENTEAFF
few	TRBV19	TRBD1	TRBJ2-1	TGTGCCAGTAAAACGACAGGGGGAGGGTACAATGAGCAGTTCTTC	CASKTTGGGYNEQFF
few	TRBV11-2	-	TRBJ2-5	TGTGCCAGCAGCTTAGTCCAGGGGTTCCAAGAGACCCAGTACTTC	CASSLVQGFQETQYF
many	TRBV12-3/TRBV12-4	-	TRBJ2-2	TGCGCCAGCAGCTTAAACGGGGAGCTGTTTTTT	CASSLNGELFF
-	TRBV27	TRBD1	TRBJ2-5	TGTGCCAGCACCCCAGGGGGCCGGGGGACCCAGTACTTC	CASTPGGRGTQYF
few	TRBV28	-	TRBJ1-5	TGTGCCAGCAGTAGAACCCATGAATCCCGCAATCAGCCCCAGCATTTT	CASSRTHESRNQPQHF
-	TRBV24-1	-	TRBJ2-5	TGTGCCACATCAACCGGGACCTCCGTCGCTGAGACCCAGTACTTC	CATSTGTSVAETQYF
-	TRBV6-1	-	TRBJ2-3	TGTGCCAGCAGTGGGTCGAGAGGAGCGACAGATACGCAGTATTTT	CASSGSRGATDTQYF
-	TRBV11-2	TRBD2	TRBJ2-7	TGTGCCAGCAGCTTCAAAGGGACTAGTTGGCGTGACGAGCAGTACTTC	CASSFKGTSWRDEQYF
many	TRBV6-1	-	TRBJ1-1	TGTGCCAGCAGCCTCTATTCGAACACTGAAGCTTTCTTT	CASSLYSNTEAFF
-	TRBV25-1	TRBD1	TRBJ2-7	TGTGCCAGCAGTGGGACAGGGCACACCTACGAGCAGTACTTC	CASSGTGHTYEQYF
-	TRBV20-1	-	TRBJ2-7	TGCAGTGCTAGAGACAGAATCTCCTACGAGCAGTACTTC	CSARDRISYEQYF
-	TRBV4-2	-	TRBJ1-6	TGTGCCAGCAGCCAAGACTTCGGGACCGCCAAGTGGGCCCTCCACTTT	CASSQDFGTAKWALHF
-	TRBV6-6	-	TRBJ2-7	TGTGCCAGCAGGGCGGGCTCCTACGAGCAGTACTTC	CASRAGSYEQYF
-	TRBV9	-	TRBJ2-1	TGTGCCAGCAGCCCACGTGAGCAGTTCTTC	CASSPREQFF
many	TRBV15	-	TRBJ2-5	TGTGCCACCAGCAGAGCCGCCGGGACACTGTACTTC	CATSRAAGTLYF
few	TRBV20-1	-	TRBJ2-1	TGCAGTGCTGGGGAGGTTGGGGGGCCGCGGGCCTACAATGAGCAGTTCTTC	CSAGEVGGPRAYNEQFF
few	TRBV12-3/TRBV12-4	TRBD2	TRBJ2-1	TGTGCCAGCAGATCCTCACTAGCGGGCCCCCTAGACAATGAGCAGTTCTTC	CASRSSLAGPLDNEQFF
few	TRBV7-3	-	TRBJ2-1	TGTGCCAGCAGGGGGGGAGGTGAGCAGTTCTTC	CASRGGGEQFF
few	TRBV6-1	-	TRBJ2-3	TGTACCAGCAGTGAAGATGGCGGGGTTCCAACAGATACGCAGTATTTT	CTSSEDGGVPTDTQYF
few	TRBV29-1	TRBD2	TRBJ2-1	TGCAGCGTTGAAGGGGGTCAGGGACTAGCGGGATTATCCTACAATGAGCAGTTCTTC	CSVEGGQGLAGLSYNEQFF
-	TRBV6-1	TRBD2	TRBJ2-6	TGTGCCAGCGGATCGGGAGGCTCTGGGGCCAACGTCCTGACTTTC	CASGSGGSGANVLTF
few	TRBV28	TRBD1	TRBJ1-1	TGTGCCAGCAGTTTGACAGGGCTTGCTTTCTTT	CASSLTGLAFF
few	TRBV7-9	-	TRBJ1-6	TGTGCCAGCAGCGCGTTGGAGGGCTCCTATAATTCACCCCTCCACTTT	CASSALEGSYNSPLHF
few	TRBV4-1	TRBD1	TRBJ1-2	TGCGCCAGCAGCCCGGGACAGGGGGCATACTATGGCTACACCTTC	CASSPGQGAYYGYTF
few	TRBV6-1	-	TRBJ2-1	TGTGCCAGCAGTGAGAGGACCACCTCCTACAATGAGCAGTTCTTC	CASSERTTSYNEQFF
-	TRBV5-4	-	TRBJ1-1	TGTGCCAGCAGCTTAGGACCCGACACTGAAGCTTTCTTT	CASSLGPDTEAFF
-	TRBV4-2	-	TRBJ2-2	TGTGCCAGCAGCCAAGATGGAGACGGAGCGAACACCGGGGAGCTGTTTTTT	CASSQDGDGANTGELFF
few	TRBV24-1	TRBD1	TRBJ2-3	TGTGCCACCAGTGAGCCAGGGGGCGGTTTGGGAGATACGCAGTATTTT	CATSEPGGGLGDTQYF
few	TRBV19	-	TRBJ2-1	TGTGCCAGTAGTATAGGCCAGGACTACAATGAGCAGTTCTTC	CASSIGQDYNEQFF
-	TRBV4-1	-	TRBJ2-5	TGCGCCAGCAGCCAAGTGGAGGGGATCGCCCAGTACTTC	CASSQVEGIAQYF
few	TRBV7-8	-	TRBJ2-3	TGTGCCAGCAGCCCTCTCGGGTGGCGCACAGATACGCAGTATTTT	CASSPLGWRTDTQYF
-	TRBV28	-	TRBJ1-2	TGTGCCAGCAGTTCGATACAGGGTGTCTATGGCTACACCTTC	CASSSIQGVYGYTF
few	TRBV6-1	TRBD1	TRBJ1-1	TGTGCCAGCAGCACGACAGGGTTTAACACTGAAGCTTTCTTT	CASSTTGFNTEAFF
few	TRBV6-1	-	TRBJ2-6	TGTGCCAGCAGTGCCGCCTGGGGGGGGCCTGGGGCCAACGTCCTGACTTTC	CASSAAWGGPGANVLTF
-	TRBV5-1	-	TRBJ2-7	TGCGCCAGCAGCGTGAACTTCTCCGAGCAGTACTTC	CASSVNFSEQYF
-	TRBV29-1	TRBD2	TRBJ2-1	TGCAGCGTTGAGAGCCCCGGGACTAGCGGCCACAATGAGCAGTTCTTC	CSVESPGTSGHNEQFF
many	TRBV4-1	-	TRBJ1-6	TGCGCCAGCAGCCAAGATTGGGAGGGGAGCTCCTATAATTCACCCCTCCACTTT	CASSQDWEGSSYNSPLHF
few	TRBV4-1	-	TRBJ2-7	TGCGCCAGCAGCCTTGGACAGATACCCTACGAGCAGTACTTC	CASSLGQIPYEQYF
many	TRBV7-7	-	TRBJ2-1	TGTGCCAGCAGCTTAGGGGACATCGCTTTTAATGAGCAGTTCTTC	CASSLGDIAFNEQFF
-	TRBV19	TRBD2	TRBJ2-1	TGTGCCAGTAGTGCGACCGGGACTAGCCCATACAATGAGCAGTTCTTC	CASSATGTSPYNEQFF
-	TRBV12-3/TRBV12-4	-	TRBJ2-3	TGTGCCAGCAGTCTATACCTTCAAGAGCTCACAGATACGCAGTATTTT	CASSLYLQELTDTQYF
-	TRBV20-1	TRBD2	TRBJ2-7	TGCAGTGCTGAGGGAGGGCTAGGTAGGTCCTACGAGCAGTACTTC	CSAEGGLGRSYEQYF
few	TRBV5-1	-	TRBJ2-7	TGCGCCAGCAGCGACAGGGACTACTCCTACGAGCAGTACTTC	CASSDRDYSYEQYF
-	TRBV15	-	TRBJ1-4	TGTGCCACCAGCAGGTTGGGTCAGGGCAGCGAAAAACTGTTTTTT	CATSRLGQGSEKLFF
-	TRBV10-3	-	TRBJ2-7	TGTGCCATCAGTGAGGCAACAGGGAGCGACGAGCAGTACTTC	CAISEATGSDEQYF
-	TRBV5-4	TRBD1	TRBJ1-2	TGTGCCAGCAGTGGACAGGGGGCTGTGTATGGCTACACCTTC	CASSGQGAVYGYTF
-	TRBV27	TRBD2	TRBJ2-1	TGTGCCAGCAGTGAGCTAACTAGCGGGGGGCACAATGAGCAGTTCTTC	CASSELTSGGHNEQFF
-	TRBV4-1	TRBD1	TRBJ1-4	TGCGCCAGCAGCCAAGTGGTCGGGACAGAGGATGAAAAACTGTTTTTT	CASSQVVGTEDEKLFF
many	TRBV21-1	-	TRBJ1-1	TGTGCCAGCAGCAAGCAGGGACAGTTGAACACTGAAGCTTTCTTT	CASSKQGQLNTEAFF
few	TRBV29-1	TRBD2	TRBJ2-1	TGCAGCGTTGGGGGGGGGGACCATTCCAATGAGCAGTTCTTC	CSVGGGDHSNEQFF
-	TRBV7-2	-	TRBJ1-5	TGTGCCAGCAGCTTAGGGGCAGGCCGTTGGGGCAATCAGCCCCAGCATTTT	CASSLGAGRWGNQPQHF
many	TRBV15	-	TRBJ1-5	TGTGCCACCAGCAGAGATTCGGGACAGCCCCAGCATTTT	CATSRDSGQPQHF